The 11 T cell receptor beta chains below were found in one sample sequenced in a study of T cells in Graves' hyperthyroidism and ophthalmopathy. Using RNA transcripts as the source, TCR beta CDR3 regions were amplified. RT-PCR in the first round (using the HTBI primer set) targeted the TCR CDR3. TCRdb reprocessed the multiplex PCR reads via MiXCR and lists one record per CDR3 protein. This table holds approximately 400,000 distinct CDR3 sequences, about 14% found once. Sequenced sample: blood. These receptors were obtained from a woman in her twenties or thirties with Graves' ophthalmopathy.

This clonotype was found many times. J is TRBJ1-5 and V is TRBV24-1; D is unresolved. Trimming left V 3 bases short and J 2 bases short, with 10 bases between. This CDR3 is 15 amino acids long. Germline CDR1 KGHDR, CDR2 SFDVKD. The CDR3 nucleotides read TGTGCCACCAGTGATCCACGGGCTGGCAATCAGCCCCAGCATTTT. It codes for CATSDPRAGNQPQHF.

The CDR3 spells CSVPLGAGSYEQYF. CDR3 sequence (DNA): TGCAGCGTCCCTTTAGGGGCAGGCTCCTACGAGCAGTACTTC. The chain combines TRBV29-1 with TRBJ2-7; TRBD1 might be the D (5 bases). The V end was cut by 6 bases, the J end by 0 bases, with 15 bases between. Per germline, CDR1 SQVTM and CDR2 ANQGSEA. The CDR3 consists of 14 residues.

V usage is TRBV6-2 or TRBV6-3 and J usage is TRBJ2-7, with TRBD1 identical over 9 bases. Germline-derived CDR1 and CDR2 are MNHEY and SVGEGT. V dropped 0 bases and J dropped 2; count of bases not matched to a gene: 5. CDR3 size: 16 residues. The CDR3: CASSYSVRDRAYEQYF. CDR3 nucleotides: TGTGCCAGCAGTTACTCGGTCCGGGACAGGGCCTACGAGCAGTACTTC.

This rearrangement joins TRBV6-9 to TRBJ1-1; no clear D. Trimming cost V 3 bases and J 13 bases, with 24 bases left between them. From germline, CDR1 is MNHGY and CDR2 SVAAGI. The CDR3 sequence is 15 residues long. Here the CDR3 reads CASSYGVEGRHNGFF. The CDR3, as DNA: TGTGCCAGCAGTTACGGAGTGGAGGGCAGACACAATGGTTTCTTT.

The rearrangement uses TRBV20-1 and TRBJ2-7; 11 bases map to TRBD2. This CDR3 region has 14 residues. V was clipped by 5 bases and J by 5 bases; unmatched bases: 8. The V gene's germline CDR1 is DFQATT and CDR2 SNEGSKA (reference sequence). For the CDR3, the DNA is TGCAGTGCTGAGGTGACTAGCGGGGCCGACGAGCAGTACTTC. Its protein is CSAEVTSGADEQYF.

This clonotype was seen many times. This chain connects TRBV20-1 to TRBJ2-7; possible D gene TRBD2, 5 bases. The V end was cut by 3 bases, the J end by 0 bases, with 9 bases between. Germline CDR1 DFQATT, CDR2 SNEGSKA (reference sequence). There are 13 residues in the CDR3. CDR3 residues: CSASRGSSYEQYF. The CDR3 DNA sequence: TGCAGTGCTAGCAGAGGGAGCTCCTACGAGCAGTACTTC.

This clonotype was detected ten times or more. The chain couples TRBV20-1 to TRBJ2-1; tentatively, D is TRBD2 (6 bases). The V end lost 3 bases, the J end lost 9 bases, and 9 bases lay between the germline ends. There are 11 residues in the CDR3. The germline gives CDR1 DFQATT, CDR2 SNEGSKA (reference sequence). DNA of the CDR3: TGCAGTGCTAGTTTGACTAGTGAGCAGTTCTTC. Amino acid sequence: CSASLTSEQFF.

This clonotype was counted ten times or more. The chain couples TRBV5-8 to TRBJ1-1; 9 bases are shared with TRBD1. CDR3 length: 12 amino acids. The trim removed 4 bases at V and 5 bases at J, leaving 0 bases unmatched. CDR1 and CDR2 from the germline V gene are SGHTS and YDEGEE. In nucleotides, the CDR3 is TGTGCCAGCAGCGGACAGGGGACTGAAGCTTTCTTT. It codes for CASSGQGTEAFF. Based on the CDR3 plus reference TRBV5-8 and TRBJ1-1, the full variable domain is EAGVTQSPTHLIKTRGQQATLRCSPISGHTSVYWYQQALGLGLQFLLWYDEGEERNRGNFPPRFSGRQFPNYSSELNVNALELEDSALYLCASSGQGTEAFFGQGTRLTVV.

This clonotype was seen at least ten times. The V and J genes are TRBV2 and TRBJ2-1, with 7 bases that match TRBD1. Germline loops: CDR1 SNHLY, CDR2 FYNNEI. The CDR3 has 14 residues. Trimming took 7 bases from V and 9 from J; bases not matched to a gene: 12. The CDR3 protein is CASKYDTGVSEQFF. The CDR3, as DNA: TGTGCCAGCAAATACGACACAGGGGTCAGTGAGCAGTTCTTC.

This clonotype was found many times. The chain uses TRBV20-1 and TRBJ2-5; D unclear. V lost 2 bases to trimming and J lost 2 bases, with 6 bases between them. Germline values: CDR1 DFQATT, CDR2 SNEGSKA (reference sequence). CDR3 length: 12 residues. CDR3 loop: CSARSEQETQYF. The DNA for the CDR3 is TGCAGTGCTAGATCAGAGCAAGAGACCCAGTACTTC.

This clonotype showed up just a few times. This chain joins TRBV28 and TRBJ2-2; 9 bases are a match to TRBD1. Germline loops: CDR1 MDHEN, CDR2 SYDVKM. The V gene end was trimmed by 0 bases and the J gene end by 1 base; junction bases not matched to a gene: 0. CDR3 length equals 16 residues. CDR3 loop: CASSLWGQGNTGELFF. As DNA, the CDR3 is TGTGCCAGCAGTTTATGGGGACAGGGGAACACCGGGGAGCTGTTTTTT.